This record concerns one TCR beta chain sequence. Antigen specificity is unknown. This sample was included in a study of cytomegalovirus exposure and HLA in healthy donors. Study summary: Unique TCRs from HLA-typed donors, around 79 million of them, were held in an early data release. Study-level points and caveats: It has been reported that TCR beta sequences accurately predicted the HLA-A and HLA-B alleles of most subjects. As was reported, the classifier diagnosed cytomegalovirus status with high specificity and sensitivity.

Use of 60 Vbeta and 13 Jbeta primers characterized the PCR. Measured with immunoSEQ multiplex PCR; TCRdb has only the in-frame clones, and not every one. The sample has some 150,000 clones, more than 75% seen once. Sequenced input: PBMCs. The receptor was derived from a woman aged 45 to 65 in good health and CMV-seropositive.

The CDR3 sequence: CASSSGTDYTGELFF. DNA of the CDR3: TGTGCCAGCAGCTCCGGGACAGACTACACCGGGGAGCTGTTTTTT. The V call is TRBV5-4, the J call TRBJ2-2; TRBD1 matches at 7 bases. The V gene's germline CDR1 is SGHNT and CDR2 YYREEE (reference sequence). CDR3 length: 15 amino acids. J lost 3 bases, V lost 3 bases, and 5 bases had no gene match.